This TCR beta chain was sequenced in a study of vaccination effects on CD4 cells after COVID-19. Whole-study context: The vaccine given was either BNT162b2 or mRNA-1273, in two doses. Overall study findings and caveats: Clonal contraction was marked in infection- and vaccine-induced clones late after vaccination. Missing from the study were early post-infection timepoints, and its convalescent patients were few.

Sequencing used immunoSEQ multiplex PCR; TCRdb keeps in-frame clones, though not all of them. The sample carries about 38,000 clones, more than 75% recorded once. The CDR3 is 15 residues long. CDR1 SGHTA and CDR2 FQGNSA come from the germline V gene. J gave up 0 bases and V 5 bases, and 5 bases lay outside the gene matches. Comment on this clone: The antigen remains undetermined.

On roughly day 10 of culture, CD4+ T cells were separated out. In the cultures, half the medium was exchanged for IL-2 medium on days 3 and 7. The V and J genes are TRBV7-2 and TRBJ2-7, with TRBD1 matching over 9 bases. The source material was CD4+ T cells from PBMCs cultured without peptide, sampled before COVID-19 vaccination. The receptor was isolated from a human donor who received a COVID-19 vaccine. The CDR3 reads CASSRTGDRSYEQYV. The DNA of the CDR3 is TGTGCCAGCAGCAGGACAGGGGATCGCTCCTACGAGCAGTACGTC.